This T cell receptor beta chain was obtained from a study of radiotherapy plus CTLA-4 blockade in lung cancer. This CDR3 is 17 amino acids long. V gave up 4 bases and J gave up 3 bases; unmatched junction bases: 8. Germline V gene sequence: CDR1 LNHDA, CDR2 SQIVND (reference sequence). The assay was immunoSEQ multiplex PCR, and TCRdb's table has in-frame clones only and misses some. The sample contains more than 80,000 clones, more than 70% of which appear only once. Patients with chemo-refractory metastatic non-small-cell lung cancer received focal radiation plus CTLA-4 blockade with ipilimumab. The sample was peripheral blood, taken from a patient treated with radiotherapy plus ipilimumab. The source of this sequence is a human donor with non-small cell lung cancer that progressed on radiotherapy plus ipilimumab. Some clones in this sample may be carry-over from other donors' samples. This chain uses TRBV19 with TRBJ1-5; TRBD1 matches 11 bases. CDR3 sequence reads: CASSKSRDRGANQPQHF. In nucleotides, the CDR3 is TGTGCCAGTAGTAAATCCAGGGACAGGGGGGCCAATCAGCCCCAGCATTTT.